Listed below are T cell receptor beta chains from one sample, sequenced in a study of blood T cell repertoires in COVID-19. Measured with immunoSEQ multiplex PCR; TCRdb has only the in-frame clones, and not every one. Of about 220,000 clones in the sample, around 85% are singletons; the top ten hold about 2.4%. The sample comprised peripheral blood. The receptors come from a woman in her seventies with COVID-19, enrolled during active disease. CDR3s include the opening cysteine and the closing phenylalanine or tryptophan. D genes are given only for firm matches. The size entry is marked missing in some rows and otherwise reads once, few, many or a size class.

d_gene: -; abundance: -; v_gene: TRBV7-2; j_gene: TRBJ2-7; CDR3nt: TGTGCCAGCAGTGTCCAGGGCTACGACGAGCAGTACTTC; CDR3aa: CASSVQGYDEQYF
d_gene: TRBD1; abundance: -; v_gene: TRBV4-2; j_gene: TRBJ1-1; CDR3nt: TGTGCCAGCAGCCAAGGGGACAGTAACACTGAAGCTTTCTTT; CDR3aa: CASSQGDSNTEAFF
d_gene: -; abundance: -; v_gene: TRBV15; j_gene: TRBJ1-5; CDR3nt: TGTGCCACCAGCAGAGATCGTGGCAGTTCTTGGCCCCAGCATTTT; CDR3aa: CATSRDRGSSWPQHF
d_gene: -; abundance: -; v_gene: TRBV6-5; j_gene: TRBJ1-2; CDR3nt: TGTGCCAGCAGTTACGAAAGCAGGGCTTTCTATGGCTACACCTTC; CDR3aa: CASSYESRAFYGYTF
d_gene: -; abundance: -; v_gene: TRBV2; j_gene: TRBJ1-5; CDR3nt: TGTGCCAGCAGTAGTTCGGGGAACCCAGCAAATCAGCCCCAGCATTTT; CDR3aa: CASSSSGNPANQPQHF
d_gene: -; abundance: -; v_gene: TRBV10-3; j_gene: TRBJ1-5; CDR3nt: TGTGCCATCAGTGATCCGGGGGGTGGCAATCAGCCCCAGCATTTT; CDR3aa: CAISDPGGGNQPQHF
d_gene: TRBD1; abundance: -; v_gene: TRBV12-5; j_gene: TRBJ2-1; CDR3nt: TGTGCTAGTGGTTTGGGAACCCTTGGACAGGGACCTCAAAATGAGCAGTTCTTC; CDR3aa: CASGLGTLGQGPQNEQFF
d_gene: TRBD1; abundance: -; v_gene: TRBV7-3; j_gene: TRBJ1-5; CDR3nt: TGTGCCAGCAGCTTATTTTTTGAGAGGGGGCTAAGATATCAGCCCCAGCATTTT; CDR3aa: CASSLFFERGLRYQPQHF
d_gene: -; abundance: once; v_gene: TRBV2; j_gene: TRBJ2-1; CDR3nt: TGTGCCAGCAGTGGAAGCCACTCCTACAATGAGCAGTTCTTC; CDR3aa: CASSGSHSYNEQFF
d_gene: -; abundance: -; v_gene: TRBV6-2/TRBV6-3; j_gene: TRBJ2-5; CDR3nt: TGTGCCAGCAGCCAGCTCTGGAGCCTCCAAGAGACCCAGTACTTC; CDR3aa: CASSQLWSLQETQYF
d_gene: -; abundance: -; v_gene: TRBV29-1; j_gene: TRBJ2-2; CDR3nt: TGCAGCGGGGGAGGTACAGGCACCGGGGAGCTGTTTTTT; CDR3aa: CSGGGTGTGELFF
d_gene: TRBD2; abundance: -; v_gene: TRBV7-2; j_gene: TRBJ2-5; CDR3nt: TGTGCCAGCAGCTCCCTGACTAGCGGGGGAGGGGAGACCCAGTACTTC; CDR3aa: CASSSLTSGGGETQYF
d_gene: -; abundance: -; v_gene: TRBV28; j_gene: TRBJ1-2; CDR3nt: TGTGCCAGCAGTTTAACTCAGGGTTTGGGCACCTTC; CDR3aa: CASSLTQGLGTF
d_gene: -; abundance: -; v_gene: TRBV5-1; j_gene: TRBJ1-4; CDR3nt: TGCGCCAGCAGCTTGGGGGCCAGTGCAACTAATGAAAAACTGTTTTTT; CDR3aa: CASSLGASATNEKLFF
d_gene: TRBD1; abundance: -; v_gene: TRBV6-6; j_gene: TRBJ1-1; CDR3nt: TGTGCCTGCGTGACAGGGGCGCCTGCGACTGAAGCTTTCTTT; CDR3aa: CACVTGAPATEAFF
d_gene: TRBD1; abundance: -; v_gene: TRBV9; j_gene: TRBJ1-5; CDR3nt: TGTGCCAGCAGCGCGACAGGGGGCAGCAATCAGCCCCAGCATTTT; CDR3aa: CASSATGGSNQPQHF
d_gene: TRBD1; abundance: -; v_gene: TRBV6-2/TRBV6-3; j_gene: TRBJ1-2; CDR3nt: TGTGCCAGCAGTCGGCTGCTGACAGGGGCTTTCGTCTACACCTTC; CDR3aa: CASSRLLTGAFVYTF
d_gene: -; abundance: -; v_gene: TRBV12-3/TRBV12-4; j_gene: TRBJ1-6; CDR3nt: TGTGCCAGCAGTTTGGGCAGCAATTCACCCCTCCACTTT; CDR3aa: CASSLGSNSPLHF
d_gene: -; abundance: -; v_gene: TRBV7-9; j_gene: TRBJ2-7; CDR3nt: TGTGCCAGCAGACCAAGCGGAAGCTCCTACGAGCAGTACTTC; CDR3aa: CASRPSGSSYEQYF
d_gene: TRBD1; abundance: -; v_gene: TRBV5-6; j_gene: TRBJ1-4; CDR3nt: TGTGCCAGCAGCCGGGACAGGAAAGCAAGCGCTACTAATGAAAAACTGTTTTTT; CDR3aa: CASSRDRKASATNEKLFF
d_gene: -; abundance: -; v_gene: TRBV19; j_gene: TRBJ1-1; CDR3nt: TGTGCCAGTATAAGTCCAGGCCCCGAAGCTTTCTTT; CDR3aa: CASISPGPEAFF
d_gene: TRBD2; abundance: -; v_gene: TRBV11-3; j_gene: TRBJ2-1; CDR3nt: TGTGCCAGCAGCTTAGGTGGCGGGAGCAACAATGAGCAGTTCTTC; CDR3aa: CASSLGGGSNNEQFF
d_gene: TRBD1; abundance: once; v_gene: TRBV6-6; j_gene: TRBJ1-1; CDR3nt: TGTGCCAGCAGTCCCCGGTGGGGACAGGGAGGGGACACTGAAGCTTTCTTT; CDR3aa: CASSPRWGQGGDTEAFF
d_gene: -; abundance: -; v_gene: TRBV7-2; j_gene: TRBJ1-6; CDR3nt: TGTGCCAGCAGCTTACTCTCTCAGGGGAATTCACCCCTCCACTTT; CDR3aa: CASSLLSQGNSPLHF
d_gene: -; abundance: -; v_gene: TRBV19; j_gene: TRBJ2-1; CDR3nt: TGTGCCAGCTCAGATGGGGGGAGCTCCTACAATGAGCAGTTCTTC; CDR3aa: CASSDGGSSYNEQFF
d_gene: -; abundance: -; v_gene: TRBV25-1; j_gene: TRBJ2-7; CDR3nt: TGTGCCAGCAGTCAAACGGGGAACCTCTACGAGCAGTACTTC; CDR3aa: CASSQTGNLYEQYF
d_gene: -; abundance: -; v_gene: TRBV23-1; j_gene: TRBJ1-2; CDR3nt: TGCGCCAGCACCCGGGGGGCCAGGGCTATCTATGGCTACACCTTC; CDR3aa: CASTRGARAIYGYTF
d_gene: -; abundance: once; v_gene: TRBV18; j_gene: TRBJ1-6; CDR3nt: TGTGCCAGCTCACCAGGGGCCAGGGAAAATTCACCCCTCCACTTT; CDR3aa: CASSPGARENSPLHF
d_gene: TRBD2; abundance: -; v_gene: TRBV25-1; j_gene: TRBJ2-7; CDR3nt: TGTGCCAGCAGTGGGGCAGGAAGCGGGAACCACGAGCAGTACTTC; CDR3aa: CASSGAGSGNHEQYF
d_gene: TRBD1; abundance: -; v_gene: TRBV6-5; j_gene: TRBJ1-6; CDR3nt: TGTGCCAGCAGGGAGGGACAGGCGGCTAATTCACCCCTCCACTTT; CDR3aa: CASREGQAANSPLHF
d_gene: TRBD2; abundance: -; v_gene: TRBV18; j_gene: TRBJ2-1; CDR3nt: TGTGCCAGCTCACCAGGGACTAGCGGGATTAATGAGCAGTTCTTC; CDR3aa: CASSPGTSGINEQFF
d_gene: -; abundance: -; v_gene: TRBV9; j_gene: TRBJ2-5; CDR3nt: TGTGCCAGCAGCGTAGCTCCGACCAGGGGCGGAGAGACCCAGTACTTC; CDR3aa: CASSVAPTRGGETQYF
d_gene: TRBD2; abundance: once; v_gene: TRBV6-4; j_gene: TRBJ2-3; CDR3nt: TGTGCCAGCAGTGAACTAGCGGCCAGCACAGATACGCAGTATTTT; CDR3aa: CASSELAASTDTQYF
d_gene: -; abundance: -; v_gene: TRBV15; j_gene: TRBJ2-1; CDR3nt: TGTGCCACCAGCAGGGTCCCCTACGCTAGCGATGAGCAGTTCTTC; CDR3aa: CATSRVPYASDEQFF
d_gene: -; abundance: -; v_gene: TRBV2; j_gene: TRBJ1-1; CDR3nt: TGTGCCAGCAGGACAAGGGGCAGGGAGGACACTGAAGCTTTCTTT; CDR3aa: CASRTRGREDTEAFF
d_gene: -; abundance: -; v_gene: TRBV15; j_gene: TRBJ1-3; CDR3nt: TGTGCCACCAGCAGAGGCGGGTTGGCAGGAAACACCATATATTTT; CDR3aa: CATSRGGLAGNTIYF
d_gene: TRBD1; abundance: -; v_gene: TRBV3-1/TRBV3-2; j_gene: TRBJ2-1; CDR3nt: TGTGCCAGCAGCCAAGTACCCCCGGGACAGGTTTCCTACAATGAGCAGTTCTTC; CDR3aa: CASSQVPPGQVSYNEQFF
d_gene: TRBD2; abundance: -; v_gene: TRBV7-6; j_gene: TRBJ2-5; CDR3nt: TGTGCCAGCAGTTGGACTAGCGGGGGGAACCTGGGCGAGACCCAGTACTTC; CDR3aa: CASSWTSGGNLGETQYF
d_gene: -; abundance: -; v_gene: TRBV19; j_gene: TRBJ1-2; CDR3nt: TGTGCCAGTAGTACACGGGTGGACAGCGACTATGGCTACACCTTC; CDR3aa: CASSTRVDSDYGYTF
d_gene: -; abundance: -; v_gene: TRBV10-3; j_gene: TRBJ1-2; CDR3nt: TGTGCCATCAGTGACGGAGGGGTTCGCTATGGCTACACCTTC; CDR3aa: CAISDGGVRYGYTF
d_gene: TRBD1; abundance: -; v_gene: TRBV11-2; j_gene: TRBJ1-2; CDR3nt: TGTGCCAGCAGTCGTCAAACCGGGACAGAAAGCGGCTACACCTTC; CDR3aa: CASSRQTGTESGYTF
d_gene: -; abundance: few; v_gene: TRBV12-5; j_gene: TRBJ2-1; CDR3nt: TGTGCTAGTGGTCTTACCCTGGGGGGGCGGTTGAATGAGCAGTTCTTC; CDR3aa: CASGLTLGGRLNEQFF
d_gene: TRBD1; abundance: -; v_gene: TRBV5-8; j_gene: TRBJ2-3; CDR3nt: TGTGCCAGCAGCCGCGACAGGGGCACAGATACGCAGTATTTT; CDR3aa: CASSRDRGTDTQYF
d_gene: -; abundance: -; v_gene: TRBV5-1; j_gene: TRBJ1-2; CDR3nt: TGCGCCAGCAGCTTGGACCCTGCCGGTCAGGGGAACCGTGGCTACACCTTC; CDR3aa: CASSLDPAGQGNRGYTF
d_gene: TRBD1; abundance: -; v_gene: TRBV28; j_gene: TRBJ2-1; CDR3nt: TGTGCCAGCAGTTTAGTCCAGGGGGCCTACAATGAGCAGTTCTTC; CDR3aa: CASSLVQGAYNEQFF
d_gene: -; abundance: few; v_gene: TRBV24-1; j_gene: TRBJ2-2; CDR3nt: TGTGCCACCAGTGATTTACTCCCAGGCAACACCGGGGAGCTGTTTTTT; CDR3aa: CATSDLLPGNTGELFF
d_gene: TRBD1; abundance: few; v_gene: TRBV29-1; j_gene: TRBJ1-1; CDR3nt: TGCAGCGTGGGACAGGGGATCCCTGAAGCTTTCTTT; CDR3aa: CSVGQGIPEAFF
d_gene: -; abundance: -; v_gene: TRBV7-9; j_gene: TRBJ1-2; CDR3nt: TGTGCCAGCAGCCCAGGCTTCGGGGGTGGCTACACCTTC; CDR3aa: CASSPGFGGGYTF
d_gene: -; abundance: -; v_gene: TRBV7-2; j_gene: TRBJ1-5; CDR3nt: TGTGCCAGCAGCTTAGGTGGGCAGGGGTTACAGCCCCAGCATTTT; CDR3aa: CASSLGGQGLQPQHF
d_gene: TRBD1; abundance: -; v_gene: TRBV3-1/TRBV3-2; j_gene: TRBJ1-2; CDR3nt: TGTGCCAGCAGCCAACCAGGGGGCGTAGGCTACACCTTC; CDR3aa: CASSQPGGVGYTF
d_gene: -; abundance: -; v_gene: TRBV3-1/TRBV3-2; j_gene: TRBJ1-1; CDR3nt: TGTGCCAGCAGCCAATTTTGGGACTTTGAAGCTTTCTTT; CDR3aa: CASSQFWDFEAFF
d_gene: TRBD1; abundance: -; v_gene: TRBV5-1; j_gene: TRBJ1-2; CDR3nt: TGCGCCAGCAGCCTGACAGGGGACTATGGCTACACCTTC; CDR3aa: CASSLTGDYGYTF
d_gene: -; abundance: -; v_gene: TRBV18; j_gene: TRBJ1-1; CDR3nt: TGTGCCAGCTCACCCGATATGGTCGGTGGGAACACTGAAGCTTTCTTT; CDR3aa: CASSPDMVGGNTEAFF
d_gene: -; abundance: -; v_gene: TRBV15; j_gene: TRBJ1-2; CDR3nt: TGTGCCACCAGCAGATACACGACAGCCTACCGTTTTCACACCTTC; CDR3aa: CATSRYTTAYRFHTF